This TCR beta chain was captured by sequencing in a study of shared clonotypes between healthy human individuals. The assay was immunoSEQ multiplex PCR, and TCRdb's table has in-frame clones only and misses some. Among 2 million to 3 million clones listed, under 95% were seen once. Comment on this clone: The antigen is not known. The sample contains more than one DNA sequence encoding this CDR3.

Germline CDR1 SGHNT, CDR2 YYREEE (reference sequence). The CDR3 runs to 14 residues. Trimming took off 0 bases at V and 2 bases at J, with 8 bases between the two ends. General study points: Tissue TCR repertoires likely differ from these blood-only repertoires. When naive CD4 clonotypes were compared across several donors, around 4.6% were shared. A limitation of the genetic and exposure-history diversity represented arose from few donors. Among non-shared clonotypes, generation probabilities were lower than among those shared by all four donors.

The J gene is TRBJ2-5, the V gene TRBV5-4; weak D call: TRBD2 (6 bases). Sample: naive CD4+ T cells from PBMCs. The subset here: CD45RA+ positively selected. This receptor was taken from a man aged 18 to 35 in good health. Some clones in this sample may be carry-over from other donors' samples. CDR3 bases: TGTGCCAGCAGCTTGGCCGGGACTCAAGAGACCCAGTACTTC. Translated, it gives CASSLAGTQETQYF.